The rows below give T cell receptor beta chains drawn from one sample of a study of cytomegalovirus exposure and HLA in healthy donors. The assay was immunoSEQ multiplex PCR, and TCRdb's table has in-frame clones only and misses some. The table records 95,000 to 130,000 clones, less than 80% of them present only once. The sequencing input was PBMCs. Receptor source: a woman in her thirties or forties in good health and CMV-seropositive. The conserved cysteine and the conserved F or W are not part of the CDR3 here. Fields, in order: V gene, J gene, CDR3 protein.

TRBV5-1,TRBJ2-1,ASSLTANSYNEQF
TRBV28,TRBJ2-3,ASSELDRGADTQY
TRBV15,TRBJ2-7,ATSNRQGMGYEQY
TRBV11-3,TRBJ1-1,ASSQVGGTEAF
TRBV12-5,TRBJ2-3,ASGSGTLPTDTQY
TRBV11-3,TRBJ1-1,ASSPGGTLNTEAF
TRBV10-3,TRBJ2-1,AIRVTSGDSSYNEQF
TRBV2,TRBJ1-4,ASKDYREGLGKLF
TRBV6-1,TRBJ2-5,ASSEARGGETQY
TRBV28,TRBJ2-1,ASSSTNYNEQF
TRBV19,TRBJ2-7,ASRKDRGPYEQY
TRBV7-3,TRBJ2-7,ASSPSQGSYEQY
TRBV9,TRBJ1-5,ASSGDGYSNQPQH
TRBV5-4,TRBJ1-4,ASSYSAGAGAEKLF
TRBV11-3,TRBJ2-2,ASSLTGELF
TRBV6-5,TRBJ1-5,ASSDREGHQPQH
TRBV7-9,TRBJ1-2,ASSLTGGRLYT
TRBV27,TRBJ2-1,ASSPLGGSNEQF
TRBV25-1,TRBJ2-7,ASSLGTEYEQY
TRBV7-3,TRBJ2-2,ASSLGGGQGGELF
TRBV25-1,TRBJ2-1,ASSKTGAEANEQF
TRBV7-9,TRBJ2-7,ASSFQGAPTYEQY
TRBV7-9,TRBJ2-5,ASSLAGGIQETQY
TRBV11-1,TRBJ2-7,ASSPIGQGESYEQY
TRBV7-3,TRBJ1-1,ASSEQGAYTEAF
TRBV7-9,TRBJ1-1,ASRVSPNTEAF
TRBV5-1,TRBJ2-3,ASSLRGGTDTQY
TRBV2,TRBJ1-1,ASKETGQGQAF
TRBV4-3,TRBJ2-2,ASSQEGLAGRGGELF
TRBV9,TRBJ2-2,ASSMSGRAFSGELF
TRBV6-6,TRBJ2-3,ASSYLAGGSDTQY
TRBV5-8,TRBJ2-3,ASSTNSGRYADTQY
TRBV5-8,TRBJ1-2,ASWGTGRYGYT
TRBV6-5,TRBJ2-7,ASSYQREYEQY
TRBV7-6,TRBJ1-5,ASSLGAGQPQH
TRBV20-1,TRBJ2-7,SARTGYEQY
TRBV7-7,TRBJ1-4,ASSLNTGNEKLF
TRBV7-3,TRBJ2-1,ASSSTTSGRGNEQF
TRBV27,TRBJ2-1,ASSVGTSGNNEQF
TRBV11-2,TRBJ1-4,ASRGEGEKLF
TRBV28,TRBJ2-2,ASSPGQGDPIPNTGELF
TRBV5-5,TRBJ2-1,ASSLSGTSYNEQF
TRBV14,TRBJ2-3,ASSRTSGGTDTQY
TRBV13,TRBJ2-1,ASNIAGLPGNEQF
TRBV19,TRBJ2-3,ASSKLAGGSTDTQY